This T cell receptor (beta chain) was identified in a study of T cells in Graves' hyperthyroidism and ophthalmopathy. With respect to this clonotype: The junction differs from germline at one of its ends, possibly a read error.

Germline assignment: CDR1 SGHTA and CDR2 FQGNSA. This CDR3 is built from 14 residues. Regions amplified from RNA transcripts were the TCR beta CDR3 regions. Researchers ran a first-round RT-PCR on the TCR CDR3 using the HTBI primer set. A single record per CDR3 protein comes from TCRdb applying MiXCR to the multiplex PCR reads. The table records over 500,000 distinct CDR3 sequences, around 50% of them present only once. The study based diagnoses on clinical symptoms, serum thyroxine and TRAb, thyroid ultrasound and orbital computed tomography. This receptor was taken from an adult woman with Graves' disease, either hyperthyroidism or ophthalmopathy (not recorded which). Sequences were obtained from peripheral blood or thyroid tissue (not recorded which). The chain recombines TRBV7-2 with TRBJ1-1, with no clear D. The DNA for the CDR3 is TGCGCCAGCACCCTCTCCCCCATGAGCACTGAAGCTTTCTTT. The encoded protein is CASTLSPMSTEAFF.